This T cell receptor (beta chain) was profiled in a study of Graves' ophthalmopathy and Graves' hyperthyroidism. Deletions cut 4 bases from V and 0 bases from J, with 12 bases between. This CDR3 spans 14 amino acids. From germline, CDR1 is GTSNPN and CDR2 SVGIG (reference sequence). Amplification of the TCR beta CDR3 regions used RNA transcripts (as template). HTBI primers served in a first-round RT-PCR, which a second-round multiplex PCR followed. TCRdb redid the calling of the multiplex PCR reads with MiXCR, one entry per CDR3 protein. The sample has a few hundred thousand distinct CDR3 sequences; about a sixth are singletons. This clonotype was seen at least ten times. Its antigen is not known. Every ophthalmopathy donor presented moderate-to-severe activity, CAS ≥3, NOSPECS ≥4 and duration under 3 months. Study outcomes and limitations: Clonotypes were expanded in thyroid at above 0.001 frequency, and most also appeared in blood. Progression of ophthalmopathy was predicted by the model with around 68% sensitivity and roughly 74% specificity.

This TCR came from a woman under 30 with Graves' ophthalmopathy. The source material was peripheral blood. This chain uses TRBV30 with TRBJ2-5; D is ambiguous. The CDR3 sequence is CAWNSRFNQETQYF. In nucleotides, the CDR3 is TGTGCCTGGAATTCCAGATTTAACCAAGAGACCCAGTACTTC. Full variable domain (remainder filled in from reference TRBV30 and TRBJ2-5): SQTIHQWPATLVQPVGSPLSLECTVEGTSNPNLYWYRQAAGRGLQLLFYSVGIGQISSEVPQNLSASRPQDRQFILSSKKLLLSDSGFYLCAWNSRFNQETQYFGPGTRLLVL.